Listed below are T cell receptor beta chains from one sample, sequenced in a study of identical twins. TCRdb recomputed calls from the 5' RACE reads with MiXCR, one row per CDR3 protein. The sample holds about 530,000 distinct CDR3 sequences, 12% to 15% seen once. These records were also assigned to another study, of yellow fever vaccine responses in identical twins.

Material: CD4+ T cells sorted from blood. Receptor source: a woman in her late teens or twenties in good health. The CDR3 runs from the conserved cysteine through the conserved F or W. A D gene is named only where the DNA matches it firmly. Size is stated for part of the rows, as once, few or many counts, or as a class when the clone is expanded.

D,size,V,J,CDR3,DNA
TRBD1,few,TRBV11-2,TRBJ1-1,CASSFTGGAGTEAFF,TGTGCCAGCAGCTTTACAGGGGGTGCGGGCACTGAAGCTTTCTTT
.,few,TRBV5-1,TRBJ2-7,CASSLVGNEQYF,TGCGCCAGCAGCTTAGTAGGTAACGAGCAGTACTTC
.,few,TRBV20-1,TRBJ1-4,CSARFNEKLFF,TGCAGTGCTAGGTTTAATGAAAAACTGTTTTTT
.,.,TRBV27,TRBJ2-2,CASSLKLLDGELFF,TGTGCCAGCAGTTTGAAGCTTTTGGACGGGGAGCTGTTTTTT
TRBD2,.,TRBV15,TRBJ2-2,CATPFKGSGGATSTGELFF,TGTGCCACCCCATTTAAGGGTAGCGGGGGGGCCACGAGTACCGGGGAGCTGTTTTTT
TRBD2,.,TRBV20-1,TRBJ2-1,CSAREKREGSNNEQFF,TGCAGTGCTAGAGAAAAGCGGGAGGGTTCGAACAATGAGCAGTTCTTC
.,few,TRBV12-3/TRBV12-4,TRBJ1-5,CASSSSTGRTNQPQHF,TGTGCCAGCAGTTCCTCGACAGGCAGAACCAATCAGCCCCAGCATTTT
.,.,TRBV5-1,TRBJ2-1,CASSLVSSSSYNEQFF,TGCGCCAGCAGCTTGGTTTCGTCGAGCTCCTACAATGAGCAGTTCTTC
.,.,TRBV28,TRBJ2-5,CASTLQGIETQYF,TGTGCCAGCACCCTACAGGGAATAGAGACCCAGTACTTC
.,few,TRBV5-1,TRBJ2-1,CASSLGPGAPTNEQFF,TGCGCCAGCAGCTTGGGTCCGGGGGCGCCGACGAATGAGCAGTTCTTC
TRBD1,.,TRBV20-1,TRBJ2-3,CRARPGTGVSDTQYF,TGCAGAGCCAGACCAGGGACAGGGGTCTCAGATACGCAGTATTTT
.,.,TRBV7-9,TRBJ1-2,CASSQWDSGYTF,TGTGCCAGCAGTCAATGGGACTCGGGCTACACCTTC
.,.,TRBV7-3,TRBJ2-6,CASSFGANSGANVLTF,TGTGCCAGCAGCTTTGGGGCGAACTCTGGGGCCAACGTCCTGACTTTC
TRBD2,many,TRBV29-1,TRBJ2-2,CSVLQPGLAGVGELFF,TGCAGCGTTCTCCAACCGGGACTAGCGGGAGTTGGGGAGCTGTTTTTT
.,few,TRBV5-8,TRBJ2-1,CASSLALGSYNEQFF,TGTGCCAGCAGCTTGGCCCTGGGCTCCTACAATGAGCAGTTCTTC
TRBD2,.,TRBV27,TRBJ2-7,CASSRRGTSGIYEQYF,TGTGCCAGCAGTCGTCGGGGTACTAGCGGGATCTACGAGCAGTACTTC
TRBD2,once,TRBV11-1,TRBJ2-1,CASLGVNGLAGAPGSYNEQFF,TGTGCCAGTTTAGGTGTTAATGGACTAGCGGGAGCCCCCGGCTCCTACAATGAGCAGTTCTTC
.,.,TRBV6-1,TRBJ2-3,CASSPADSTDTQYF,TGTGCCAGCTCCCCGGCGGATAGCACAGATACGCAGTATTTT
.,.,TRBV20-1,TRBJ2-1,CSAKTNSGSYNEQFF,TGCAGTGCAAAAACCAATAGCGGATCCTACAATGAGCAGTTCTTC
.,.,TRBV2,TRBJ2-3,CASSRSVSTDTQYF,TGTGCCAGCAGTCGTTCAGTTAGCACAGATACGCAGTATTTT
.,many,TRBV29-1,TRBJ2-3,CSVRVGAYTQYF,TGCAGCGTTAGGGTGGGGGCATATACGCAGTATTTT
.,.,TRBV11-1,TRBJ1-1,CASSRRTAMNTEAFF,TGTGCCAGCAGCCGACGGACAGCAATGAACACTGAAGCTTTCTTT
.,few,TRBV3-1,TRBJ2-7,CASSYYRTGSHEQYF,TGTGCCAGCAGCTACTACCGGACGGGGTCCCACGAGCAGTACTTC
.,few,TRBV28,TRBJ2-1,CASSGRAGQKQFF,TGTGCCAGCAGTGGTAGGGCGGGGCAAAAGCAGTTCTTC
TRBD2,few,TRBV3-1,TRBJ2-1,CASSRRTSGGAGNEQFF,TGTGCCAGCAGCCGCAGGACTAGCGGGGGGGCCGGGAATGAGCAGTTCTTC
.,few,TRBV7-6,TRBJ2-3,CASSRGLDTQYF,TGTGCCAGCAGCCGGGGCCTGGATACGCAGTATTTT
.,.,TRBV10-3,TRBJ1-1,CAISESGVNTEAFF,TGTGCCATCAGTGAGTCTGGGGTAAACACTGAAGCTTTCTTT
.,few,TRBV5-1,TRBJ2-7,CASSRGPSEQYF,TGCGCCAGCAGCCGGGGACCTTCCGAGCAGTACTTC
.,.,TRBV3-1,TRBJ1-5,CASSQRENQPQHF,TGTGCCAGCAGCCAACGGGAAAATCAGCCCCAGCATTTT
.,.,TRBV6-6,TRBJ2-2,CASGNRDAGELFF,TGTGCCAGCGGGAACCGGGACGCCGGGGAGCTGTTTTTT
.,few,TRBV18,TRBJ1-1,CASSPWEQGDEAFF,TGTGCCAGCTCACCTTGGGAACAGGGCGATGAAGCTTTCTTT
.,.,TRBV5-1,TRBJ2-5,CASSLAIHRDQETQYF,TGCGCCAGCAGCTTGGCGATCCACAGGGACCAAGAGACCCAGTACTTC
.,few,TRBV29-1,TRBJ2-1,CSVEATLVLGNEQFF,TGCAGCGTTGAGGCTACGCTAGTGCTCGGAAATGAGCAGTTCTTC
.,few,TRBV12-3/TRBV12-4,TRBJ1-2,CASSQDRTYGYTF,TGTGCCAGCAGTCAAGACAGAACCTATGGCTACACCTTC
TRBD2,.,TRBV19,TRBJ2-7,CASSTIAGGPNYEQYF,TGTGCCAGTAGTACGATAGCGGGGGGCCCCAACTACGAGCAGTACTTC
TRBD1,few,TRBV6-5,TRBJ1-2,CASSYGTGPYGYTF,TGTGCCAGCAGTTACGGGACAGGGCCCTATGGCTACACCTTC
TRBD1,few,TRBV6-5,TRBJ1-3,CASSYPTGILSGNTIYF,TGTGCCAGCAGCTACCCGACAGGGATCCTCTCTGGAAACACCATATATTTT
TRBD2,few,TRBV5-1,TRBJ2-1,CASSLGATSDPQFF,TGCGCCAGCAGCTTGGGTGCGACTAGCGACCCGCAGTTCTTC
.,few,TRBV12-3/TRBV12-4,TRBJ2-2,CASSFYGLPLNTGELFF,TGTGCCAGCAGTTTCTACGGGCTGCCTTTAAACACCGGGGAGCTGTTTTTT
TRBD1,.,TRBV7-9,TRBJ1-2,CASSLQEPGQGGYTF,TGTGCCAGCAGCTTACAGGAACCGGGACAGGGGGGCTACACCTTC
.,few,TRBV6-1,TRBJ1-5,CASRSFASNQPQHF,TGTGCCAGCAGAAGTTTCGCTAGCAATCAGCCCCAGCATTTT
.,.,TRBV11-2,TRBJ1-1,CASSLVGGANTEAFF,TGTGCCAGCAGCTTAGTAGGCGGGGCGAACACTGAAGCTTTCTTT
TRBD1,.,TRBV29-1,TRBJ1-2,CSAWDRDYYGYTF,TGCAGCGCTTGGGACAGGGACTACTATGGCTACACCTTC
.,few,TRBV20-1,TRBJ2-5,CSVPVDRIETQYF,TGCAGTGTTCCCGTAGATAGGATAGAGACCCAGTACTTC
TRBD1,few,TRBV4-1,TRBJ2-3,CASTRGQGPDTQYF,TGCGCCAGCACCCGGGGACAGGGGCCAGATACGCAGTATTTT
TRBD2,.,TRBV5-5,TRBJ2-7,CASSLGDGGSYEQYF,TGTGCCAGCAGCTTGGGAGACGGGGGGTCCTACGAGCAGTACTTC
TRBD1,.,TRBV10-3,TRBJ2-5,CAISDVAAGQGRETQYF,TGTGCCATCAGCGATGTGGCAGCGGGACAGGGGAGGGAGACCCAGTACTTC
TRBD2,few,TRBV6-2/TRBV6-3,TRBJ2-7,CASSYSGRIFDEQYF,TGTGCCAGCAGTTATAGCGGGAGGATTTTCGACGAGCAGTACTTC
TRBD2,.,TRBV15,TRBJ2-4,CATSRDRLAGGPIAKNIQYF,TGTGCCACCAGCAGAGATCGGCTAGCGGGGGGGCCGATAGCCAAAAACATTCAGTACTTC
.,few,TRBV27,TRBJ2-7,CASSLTRSYEQYF,TGTGCCAGCAGTTTAACTAGGTCCTACGAGCAGTACTTC
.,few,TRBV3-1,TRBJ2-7,CASSQVVGRAYEQYF,TGTGCCAGCAGCCAAGTAGTCGGCCGAGCCTACGAGCAGTACTTC
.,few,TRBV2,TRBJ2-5,CASSTIAGQGETQYF,TGTGCCAGCAGCACTATAGCGGGTCAGGGGGAGACCCAGTACTTC
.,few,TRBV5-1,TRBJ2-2,CASSLVPHTGELFF,TGCGCCAGCAGCTTGGTACCACATACCGGGGAGCTGTTTTTT
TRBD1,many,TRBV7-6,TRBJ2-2,CASSWGQGGTGELFF,TGTGCCAGCAGCTGGGGACAGGGGGGCACCGGGGAGCTGTTTTTT
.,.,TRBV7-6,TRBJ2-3,CASSQIATDTQYF,TGTGCCAGCAGCCAAATTGCCACAGATACGCAGTATTTT
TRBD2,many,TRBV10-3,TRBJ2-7,CAISELASGTYEQYF,TGTGCCATCAGTGAATTGGCTAGCGGGACCTACGAGCAGTACTTC